A selection of T cell receptor beta chains follows, all from one sample in a study of siplizumab effects on memory and regulatory T cells. Measured with immunoSEQ multiplex PCR; TCRdb has only the in-frame clones, and not every one. The repertoire includes over 100,000 clones, roughly 94% of them detected once, and around 0.75% sits in the top ten. Sequenced sample: Tregs sorted from blood. These receptors were collected from a human donor in good health. CDR3s include the opening cysteine and the closing phenylalanine or tryptophan. The size entry is marked missing in some rows and otherwise reads once, few, many or a size class.

clone_size	v_call	j_call	cdr3_aa
once	TRBV30	TRBJ1-5	CAWSLENQPQHF
-	TRBV2	TRBJ1-4	CASSAPGTEEKLFF
-	TRBV6-6	TRBJ2-2	CASRGESITGELFF
-	TRBV15	TRBJ1-4	CATSRVAAGNEKLFF
-	TRBV14	TRBJ2-5	CASSQDRGYWGTQYF
-	TRBV18	TRBJ2-7	CASSPAEFGEQYF
once	TRBV6-6	TRBJ1-1	CASSYRDRGTEAFF
-	TRBV5-1	TRBJ1-4	CASSLDRGNEKLFF
few	TRBV27	TRBJ2-5	CASSPGSGGGETQYF
-	TRBV11-2	TRBJ2-2	CASSWDRVLGELFF
-	TRBV5-1	TRBJ1-4	CASSGGLKEKLFF
-	TRBV5-4	TRBJ2-2	CASSLPDRAVTGELFF
-	TRBV29-1	TRBJ2-7	CSVVGYGAEQYF
-	TRBV29-1	TRBJ1-1	CSVQGLANTEAFF
-	TRBV18	TRBJ2-1	CASSPLASSADEQFF
-	TRBV6-1	TRBJ1-2	CASSKDRGYGYTF
-	TRBV6-6	TRBJ2-7	CASSYGGQGYF
-	TRBV7-9	TRBJ2-7	CASSLVTGSREQYF
once	TRBV5-6	TRBJ1-6	CASSLRSVGGSYNSPLHF
-	TRBV6-1	TRBJ1-5	CASSPTGATNQPQHF
once	TRBV6-5	TRBJ2-7	CASSKGLAGTYEQYF
-	TRBV7-8	TRBJ1-1	CASSLDVGRNTEAFF
-	TRBV5-5	TRBJ2-5	CASSSTGVETQYF
-	TRBV5-1	TRBJ2-2	CASSLLVGGELFF
-	TRBV10-3	TRBJ2-7	CATVPSGGSYEQYF
-	TRBV25-1	TRBJ2-2	CASSERTGGTGELFF
-	TRBV2	TRBJ2-6	CASRGYGGTGANVLTF
-	TRBV7-6	TRBJ2-7	CASSPIRGYEQYF
-	TRBV6-5	TRBJ1-1	CASSNQGRRWAEAFF
-	TRBV6-1	TRBJ1-2	CASSAAPGQRGGYTF
-	TRBV5-1	TRBJ2-6	CASSHGQGASGANVLTF
-	TRBV10-3	TRBJ1-2	CAITRQGATYGYTF
-	TRBV9	TRBJ2-2	CASSPPQTSGTGELFF
-	TRBV7-9	TRBJ1-4	CASSPFGGTNEKLFF
-	TRBV11-2	TRBJ1-1	CASNARDRAPTEAFF